This T cell receptor beta chain was documented in a study of T cells after yellow fever vaccination. Study-wide context: SMART-Seq v4 Ultra Low Input prepared libraries from low-cell fractions.

Germline lookup yields CDR1 SGDLS and CDR2 YYNGEE. With 0 bases clipped from V and 2 bases from J, the junction kept 5 bases outside the gene matches. The CDR3 consists of 16 residues. Only a few counts were recorded for this clonotype. TCRdb processed the 5' RACE reads anew with MiXCR; each CDR3 protein has one entry. This table holds hundreds of thousands of distinct CDR3 sequences, approximately 8% found once. This clonotype was sampled from a young man who received the YFV17D yellow fever vaccine. The chain recombines TRBV9 with TRBJ2-3, with 8 bases aligning to TRBD1. This sample comprised PBMCs, obtained about 49 days after the first yellow fever vaccination. The CDR3 sequence: CASSVVGDRPTDTQYF. The CDR3 DNA follows: TGTGCCAGCAGCGTAGTAGGGGACAGGCCCACAGATACGCAGTATTTT.